A selection of T cell receptor beta chains follows, all from one sample in a study of vaccination and CD4 T cells after COVID-19. Antigens for these TCRs are unknown. TCRdb processed the PCR reads anew with MiXCR; each CDR3 protein has one entry. The profile shows more than 10,000 distinct CDR3 sequences, 50% of them singletons. The sample taken for sequencing was CD4+ T cells from blood, cultured in vitro. Receptor source: a human donor who had recovered from COVID-19. The CDR3 runs from the conserved cysteine through the conserved F or W. Clone size is not always given. Where it is, it says once, few, many or a class for expanded clones.

>TRBJ2-3|.|TRBV11-3
CASSLGVAGQSTDTQYF
>TRBJ2-1|.|TRBV2
CASSERGYRNEQFF
>TRBJ1-1|once|TRBV5-1
CATSQGMNTEAFF
>TRBJ1-6|.|TRBV4-1
CASSQGIWPLHF
>TRBJ1-4|.|TRBV7-9
CASSLRLGSGNEKLFF
>TRBJ1-2|.|TRBV7-9
CASSLNRLPLYGYTF
>TRBJ1-1|.|TRBV7-9
CASPRQGANTEAFF
>TRBJ2-1|once|TRBV5-1
CASSLDWRGEQFF
>TRBJ1-2|.|TRBV5-4
CAGRWTGMDGYTF
>TRBJ2-3|medium-sized|TRBV6-2/TRBV6-3
CASSYPPRGSFTDTQYF
>TRBJ2-5|.|TRBV5-1
CASSLGDRVERETQYF
>TRBJ1-6|.|TRBV7-2
CASSADQPVYNSPLHF
>TRBJ2-2|large|TRBV5-5
CASSLVRIRNTGELFF
>TRBJ2-1|.|TRBV7-2
CASSLPGGREQFF
>TRBJ2-2|few|TRBV2
CASSRTGIGELFF
>TRBJ1-3|once|TRBV30
CAWSYRDRDGNTIYF
>TRBJ1-1|.|TRBV7-6
CASSDKRGLNTEAFF
>TRBJ2-3|.|TRBV5-1
CASSMSPRTGFGADTQYF
>TRBJ1-2|.|TRBV29-1
CSVEDLGGGYTF
>TRBJ2-7|.|TRBV6-1
CAQGEQYF
>TRBJ1-2|few|TRBV7-2
CASSLGPGEGINYGYTF
>TRBJ2-1|.|TRBV7-8
CASSLDGQSSSYNEQFF
>TRBJ1-2|few|TRBV27
CASSDTLYSNYGYTF
>TRBJ2-1|.|TRBV5-1
CASREDSLGLYNEQFF
>TRBJ1-1|few|TRBV6-1
CASSGEDRENTEAFF
>TRBJ2-3|.|TRBV20-1
CSALAVTTDTQYF
>TRBJ2-5|.|TRBV5-1
CASSLAGGARGYQETQYF
>TRBJ1-6|.|TRBV6-1
CASRLTSGTNYNSPLHF
>TRBJ2-2|few|TRBV15
CATSRNQVAGSNTGELFF
>TRBJ2-7|.|TRBV2
CASGRDSTYEQYF
>TRBJ1-3|.|TRBV2
CASRAGTGGLNTIYF
>TRBJ1-2|.|TRBV7-2
CASNPEGGGGYGYTF
>TRBJ2-2|once|TRBV7-2
CASSWSGVGTGELFF
>TRBJ1-2|.|TRBV6-5
CASSYSPGKLGGYTF
>TRBJ1-6|.|TRBV10-3
CAISESTGASPLHF
>TRBJ2-1|.|TRBV20-1
CSARVILAGAYNEQFF
>TRBJ1-5|.|TRBV30
CAWSVTGGGDQPQHF
>TRBJ1-4|once|TRBV4-1
CASSLTNEKLFF
>TRBJ2-1|few|TRBV6-1
CASILDRLDEQFF
>TRBJ2-3|.|TRBV29-1
CSVGTGGTDTQYF
>TRBJ1-4|.|TRBV4-1
CASSQRTGVEKLFF
>TRBJ1-2|.|TRBV5-1
CASSPGTTSRHYGYTF